Following are 12 T cell receptor beta chains from one sample sequenced in a study of CD8+CD57+ T cells in acquired aplastic anemia. Genomic DNA provided the template from which TCR beta VDJ and CDR3 profiles were obtained. Via MiXCR, TCRdb re-called the reads, giving one row per CDR3 protein. This repertoire shows approximately 200,000 distinct CDR3 sequences, roughly 64% found once; its top ten account for just over 45%. The sample consisted of sorted CD4+, CD8+, or CD8+CD57+ T cells (not recorded which) from PBMCs. The receptors were sampled from a human donor with severe aplastic anemia or a healthy control (not recorded which).

The chain employs TRBV2 and TRBJ2-7; 9 bases are a match to TRBD2. This CDR3 is built from 14 residues. After removal of 3 bases from V and 2 bases from J, the junction contained 2 bases not matched to a gene. Germline CDR1 SNHLY, CDR2 FYNNEI. CDR3 in DNA: TGTGCCAGCAGTGAGCGGGGGGGGGCCTACGAGCAGTACTTC. It codes for CASSERGGAYEQYF.

The chain uses TRBV19 and TRBJ2-7, with 11 bases identical to TRBD2. In germline, CDR1 is LNHDA, CDR2 SQIVND (reference sequence). This CDR3 contains 17 residues. The junction had 9 bases not matched to a gene; V was cut back by 3 bases and J by 2 bases. Written as DNA, the CDR3 is TGTGCCAGTAGTATGAAGCGTCTAGCGGGGGGCACCTACGAGCAGTACTTC. Translation gives CASSMKRLAGGTYEQYF. The entire variable domain, with the rest obtained from reference TRBV19 and TRBJ2-7, is as follows: DGGITQSPKYLFRKEGQNVTLSCEQNLNHDAMYWYRQDPGQGLRLIYYSQIVNDFQKGDIAEGYSVSREKKESFPLTVTSAQKNPTAFYLCASSMKRLAGGTYEQYFGPGTRLTVT.

The rearrangement joins TRBV6-5 to TRBJ2-7; possibly TRBD2 for D (5 bases). Germline V lookup: CDR1 MNHEY, CDR2 SVGAGI. V shed 5 bases and J shed 5 bases, with 13 bases lying between them. The CDR3 covers 13 residues. The CDR3 protein is CASSTPGIHEQYF. The DNA of the CDR3 is TGTGCCAGCAGTACTCCGGGGATCCACGAGCAGTACTTC.

The chain recombines TRBV20-1 with TRBJ2-2, with D unclear. CDR1 is DFQATT and CDR2 is SNEGSKA in the germline V gene (reference sequence). The CDR3 covers 13 residues. V shed 1 base and J shed 4 bases, with 7 bases lying between them. The CDR3 nucleotides are TGCAGTGCTAGAGGTCTAGGCACCGGGGAGCTGTTTTTT. Protein product: CSARGLGTGELFF.

The genes are TRBV5-4 and TRBJ2-5; D is unresolved. CDR1 is SGHNT and CDR2 is YYREEE in the germline V gene (reference sequence). CDR3 length: 13 residues. V lost 2 bases, J lost 5 bases, and 10 bases lay in between. The CDR3 spells CASSFRGEETQYF. CDR3 in DNA: TGTGCCAGCAGCTTTCGAGGAGAGGAGACCCAGTACTTC. The complete variable domain, with remaining parts taken from reference TRBV5-4 and TRBJ2-5, reads ETGVTQSPTHLIKTRGQQVTLRCSSQSGHNTVSWYQQALGQGPQFIFQYYREEENGRGNFPPRFSGLQFPNYSSELNVNALELDDSALYLCASSFRGEETQYFGPGTRLLVL.

This clonotype has a handful of counts. In DNA form, the CDR3 reads TGTGCCAGCAGCTCCCCAGCGGGAGGATATAATGAGCAGTTCTTC. As protein: CASSSPAGGYNEQFF. V is TRBV7-3 and J is TRBJ2-1; 9 nucleotides match TRBD2. From germline, CDR1 is SGHTA and CDR2 FQGTGA. The ends lost 4 bases at V and 7 bases at J; junction bases unmatched: 8. The CDR3 has 15 residues.

V is TRBV5-8 and J is TRBJ2-7, with a tentative D call TRBD1 (5 bases). The CDR3 covers 14 residues. Germline V lookup: CDR1 SGHTS, CDR2 YDEGEE. Trimming pared 2 bases from V and 7 bases from J, leaving 16 bases between. The CDR3 here is CASSLGAGAREQYF. The CDR3 bases are TGTGCCAGCAGCTTAGGTGCTGGGGCGCGGGAGCAGTACTTC.

The chain combines TRBV10-3 with TRBJ2-3; 10 positions agree with TRBD2. Trimming at V came to 8 bases and at J to 1 base, leaving 0 bases not matched to a gene. The CDR3 runs to 13 residues. CDR1 is ENHRY and CDR2 is SYGVKD in the germline V gene. CDR3: CAIGLAGTDTQYF. In nucleotides, the CDR3 is TGTGCCATCGGACTAGCGGGCACAGATACGCAGTATTTT.

The chain links TRBV24-1 to TRBJ2-1, with TRBD2 matching 7 bases. CDR1 is KGHDR and CDR2 is SFDVKD in the germline V gene. Trimming took 3 bases from V and 0 from J; bases not matched to a gene: 10. This CDR3 is built from 18 residues. The CDR3 nucleotides read TGTGCCACCAGTGATCCGTGGGCAGCGGGACCCTCCTACAATGAGCAGTTCTTC. This codes for CATSDPWAAGPSYNEQFF.

The rearrangement joins TRBV20-1 to TRBJ2-1, with 11 bases lining up with TRBD2. V lost 3 bases to trimming and J lost 7 bases; unmatched junction nucleotides: 5. Germline CDR1 is DFQATT and CDR2 is SNEGSKA (reference sequence). This CDR3 has 14 residues. DNA for the CDR3: TGCAGTGCTAGCTTCCTAGCGGGGGGAAATGAGCAGTTCTTC. Protein sequence: CSASFLAGGNEQFF.

This clonotype was seen a few times. The chain carries TRBV7-9 and TRBJ1-1; D remains unclear. V was trimmed by 6 bases and J by 1 base, leaving 12 bases between them. The CDR3 spans 14 residues. CDR1 is SEHNR, CDR2 FQNEAQ, per germline (reference sequence). The DNA for the CDR3 is TGTGCCAGCAGGCGGTCGGATTGGAACACTGAAGCTTTCTTT. Translation gives CASRRSDWNTEAFF.

Concerning this clonotype itself: An end of the junction does not agree with germline; a read error may underlie this. This chain connects TRBV7-7 to TRBJ2-3; 9 bases line up with TRBD1. CDR1 SSHAT and CDR2 FNYEAQ come from the germline V gene (reference sequence). The CDR3 sequence is 15 residues long. The CDR3 DNA is TGTGCTAGCAGCCCACAGGGGGCAGGCACAGATACGCAGTATTTT. Amino acid sequence: CASSPQGAGTDTQYF.